This entry describes one T cell receptor beta chain. This clone's antigen is unknown. Nothing much larger sits one base from this clone, and base qualities are not available. This sample is drawn from a study of sequential checkpoint blockade in melanoma (dated by TCRdb to between 2018 and 2021). In terms of the full investigation: In a 1:1 randomization, patients received either first-line nivolumab then ipilimumab (arm A) or ipilimumab then nivolumab (arm B). Maintenance nivolumab came after each of the two trial sequences. TCRbeta immunosequencing was performed on DNA from fewer than 95 pretreatment melanoma tumor samples. For about two dozen patients, matched tumor biopsies were obtained before treatment and at week 13, following single-agent nivolumab (arm A) or ipilimumab (arm B). In around 80% of the matched pre- and post-treatment tumor biopsy pairs, both biopsies came from the same lesion.

Overall study outcomes, separate from this receptor: PD-L1 staining and CD8+ T-cell counts correlated with tumor T-cell fraction and clonality, whereas mutational load did not. Small sample sizes and reduced statistical power limited the analyses of tumor T-cell fraction within each arm. Patients whose tumor T-cell fraction and clonality increased by week 13 were about 30 times more likely to achieve clinical benefit. In the nivolumab-first arm (arm A), pretreatment tumor TIL clonality was associated with response (P = .04). The model for predicting response that combines TCR metrics with mutation burden needs to be validated in larger, independent patient cohorts.

There are 12 amino acids in the CDR3, from cysteine to phenylalanine inclusive. Just CDR3 DNA is preserved here, 36 bases in frame from base 1. According to the germline V gene (reference sequence), CDR1 reads LNHDA and CDR2 reads SQIVND. The junction carries 10 bases between V and J, which are trimmed by 6 bases and 4 bases respectively. The immunoSEQ Assay was used to immunosequence TCRbeta CDR3 regions from genomic DNA. Before high-throughput sequencing, genomic DNA was amplified using bias-controlled multiplex PCR. On the authors' methods: To quantify the absolute abundance of each unique TCRbeta CDR3 region, the sequences were collapsed and filtered. Clonality, defined as 1 minus Pielou's evenness, was calculated using productive rearrangements only. Tumor T-cell fraction was calculated by normalizing TCRbeta template counts to the amount of usable DNA, which was estimated from several housekeeping genes. A previously published method was used to identify clones whose frequencies were significantly greater in on-treatment samples than in baseline samples. This immuneACCESS table, as held by TCRdb, lists in-frame sequences with V and J called but not all clones. Of the missing ones, under half trace to an unresolved V gene in checked studies; the others have no known cause. V, J and clone size are taken as reported in that table, and D and trimming were inferred from the DNA itself. Recorded for this sample are approximately 6,400 clones; around 20% of them occurred a single time. The biggest ten clones account for 7% to 9% of the sample.

Reading the label with the study, this specimen's treatment or condition is: randomized to nivolumab then ipilimumab (arm A) or the reverse (arm B). Prior DNA-damaging chemotherapy had not been received by any trial patient. Samples were obtained from patients with melanoma enrolled in CheckMate 064, a randomized, open-label phase II trial of sequential checkpoint blockade. Tumor TCR sequencing used genomic DNA from formalin-fixed paraffin-embedded (FFPE) tissue samples. This sequence uses TRBV19 and TRBJ2-7, with the D gene uncertain. The source of this sequence is a human donor with melanoma. Material: tumor tissue (inferred from file names), obtained from a patient given nivolumab and ipilimumab in sequence. Here the CDR3 is given as CASRSHTYEQYF. The nucleotide sequence is TGTGCCAGTAGATCCCATACTTACGAGCAGTACTTC.